Below, 18 T cell receptor beta chains from the same sample are listed, as sequenced in a study of shared clonotypes between healthy human individuals. The table came from immunoSEQ multiplex PCR; TCRdb's copy has only in-frame clones and leaves some out. The sample carries more than 1,200,000 clones, approximately 98.5% recorded once. The specimen was naive CD4+ T cells sorted from blood. Subset: CD45RA+ positively selected. The source is a man aged 25 to 40 in good health.

The chain has TRBV7-2 and TRBJ2-1; TRBD1 matches at 7 bases. Trimming cost V 2 bases and J 0 bases; bases outside gene matches: 1. Germline V CDR1 and CDR2: SGHTA, FQGNSA. This CDR3 comprises 15 residues. CDR3 protein: CASSLRTGSYNEQFF. In DNA, the CDR3 is TGTGCCAGCAGCTTAAGGACAGGCTCCTACAATGAGCAGTTCTTC.

The chain recombines TRBV18 with TRBJ2-5; D could derive from TRBD1 or TRBD2 (6 bases each). In germline, CDR1 is KGHSH, CDR2 LQKENI. The CDR3 runs to 15 residues. Trimming removed 3 bases at V and 1 base at J, with 12 bases between. The CDR3 sequence: CASSPEGGRQETQYF. For the CDR3, the DNA is TGTGCCAGCTCACCGGAGGGGGGCCGCCAAGAGACCCAGTACTTC.

The chain has TRBV4-3 and TRBJ1-3; D remains ambiguous. The V end lost 0 bases, the J end lost 0 bases, and 6 bases lay between the germline ends. This CDR3 region has 15 residues. The germline V gene has CDR1 LGHNA and CDR2 YSLEER. The CDR3 is CASSQDLDSGNTIYF. The CDR3 DNA follows: TGCGCCAGCAGCCAAGATTTGGACTCTGGAAACACCATATATTTT.

The chain uses TRBV5-5 and TRBJ2-3, with TRBD2 as a possible D gene (6 bases). The CDR3 is made up of 14 amino acids. Germline CDR1 SGHKS, CDR2 YYEKEE (reference sequence). Trimming took 0 bases from V and 4 from J, leaving 9 bases between them. For the CDR3, the DNA is TGTGCCAGCAGCTTGGCGAGGGAGGCAGATACGCAGTATTTT. Its protein product is CASSLAREADTQYF.

The chain joins TRBV10-1 to TRBJ2-1; TRBD2 is a possible D gene (6 bases). The germline gives CDR1 WNHNN, CDR2 SYGVQD (reference sequence). The CDR3 loop spans 18 amino acids. The V end was cut by 0 bases, the J end by 8 bases, with 23 bases between. For the CDR3, the DNA is TGCGCCAGCAGTGAGTCGCTGCCCGGAGGAGGGCCTTTTGATGAGCAGTTCTTC. Translating it yields CASSESLPGGGPFDEQFF.

This clone was seen just once. This chain links TRBV7-9 with TRBJ2-3; D unclear. V gave up 1 base and J gave up 2 bases, with 13 bases separating them. CDR1 and CDR2 from the germline V gene are SEHNR and FQNEAQ (reference sequence). The CDR3 is 16 residues long. DNA for the CDR3: TGTGCCAGCAGCTTAGGATCTGACGACCACACAGATACGCAGTATTTT. Protein: CASSLGSDDHTDTQYF.

This rearrangement joins TRBV7-8 to TRBJ1-5; 10 bases line up with TRBD1. The junction had 6 bases not matched to a gene; V was cut back by 4 bases and J by 9 bases. Germline-derived CDR1 and CDR2 are SGHVS and FQNEAQ. The CDR3 spans 14 residues. This chain's CDR3 is CASSSGQGFVPQHF. CDR3 nucleotide sequence: TGTGCCAGCAGCTCGGGACAGGGGTTCGTGCCCCAGCATTTT.

The chain links TRBV19 to TRBJ2-1; D call uncertain. V was trimmed by 6 bases and J by 0 bases, leaving 9 bases between them. The germline V gene has CDR1 LNHDA and CDR2 SQIVND (reference sequence). The length of the CDR3 is 14 residues. The DNA for the CDR3 is TGTGCCAGTAGACAGACCCGCTCCTACAATGAGCAGTTCTTC. Amino acids: CASRQTRSYNEQFF.

The chain employs TRBV7-8 and TRBJ2-1; D may be TRBD2 (6 bases). The germline V and J ends were trimmed by 2 bases and 4 bases, with 12 bases remaining between them. Germline V gene data show CDR1 as SGHVS and CDR2 as FQNEAQ. The CDR3 has 15 amino acids. The chain's CDR3 is CASSLFIGTYNEQFF. CDR3 sequence (DNA): TGTGCCAGCAGCTTATTTATTGGGACTTACAATGAGCAGTTCTTC.

The chain employs TRBV9 and TRBJ2-1, with D perhaps matching TRBD2 (6 bases). Trimming stripped 0 bases from V and 5 bases from J, with 21 bases between. The CDR3 contains 18 residues. Germline V gene sequence: CDR1 SGDLS, CDR2 YYNGEE. CDR3 bases: TGTGCCAGCAGCGTAGCCAGTCTAGCGACTTCACGAGACAATGAGCAGTTCTTC. This encodes CASSVASLATSRDNEQFF.

This chain uses TRBV7-3 with TRBJ2-1; 14 bases agree with TRBD2. V was pared by 8 bases and J by 7 bases, with 4 bases of the junction left unmatched. There are 14 residues in the CDR3. Germline V CDR1 and CDR2: SGHTA, FQGTGA. CDR3: CASRLAGGPNEQFF. The CDR3 bases are TGTGCCAGCCGACTAGCGGGAGGGCCTAATGAGCAGTTCTTC.

The CDR3 DNA sequence: TGTGCCAGCAGCTTAGATGGATTGTGGGGGAGACCCCAAGAGACCCAGTACTTC. Translation: CASSLDGLWGRPQETQYF. The rearrangement links TRBV7-9 to TRBJ2-5; D possibly uses TRBD1 or TRBD2 (5 bases each). The CDR3 spans 18 residues. V lost 1 base to trimming and J lost 1 base, with 19 bases between them. Germline-derived CDR1 and CDR2 are SEHNR and FQNEAQ (reference sequence). The full variable domain, with the rest looked up from reference TRBV7-9 and TRBJ2-5, is DTGVSQNPRHKITKRGQNVTFRCDPISEHNRLYWYRQTLGQGPEFLTYFQNEAQLEKSRLLSDRFSAERPKGSFSTLEIQRTEQGDSAMYLCASSLDGLWGRPQETQYFGPGTRLLVL.

The chain employs TRBV28 and TRBJ2-2; the D is unclear. The germline V and J ends were trimmed by 2 bases and 8 bases, with 6 bases remaining between them. The CDR3 sequence is 12 residues long. Germline-derived CDR1 and CDR2 are MDHEN and SYDVKM. The CDR3 DNA sequence: TGTGCCAGCAGTTTAGCAGTAGGGGAGCTGTTTTTT. Its protein product is CASSLAVGELFF.

This chain uses TRBV5-1 with TRBJ1-1, with a weak D call TRBD1 (6 bases). This CDR3 has 13 residues. Germline loops: CDR1 SGHRS, CDR2 YFSETQ. V was trimmed by 7 bases and J by 2 bases, leaving 12 bases between them. The CDR3 DNA sequence: TGCGCCAGCTTCCTGACAGGTAACACTGAAGCTTTCTTT. It codes for CASFLTGNTEAFF.

A word on this clone: Other DNA sequences in this specimen translate into the identical CDR3. The chain is built from TRBV9 and TRBJ2-1, with TRBD1 identical over 8 bases. Per germline, CDR1 SGDLS and CDR2 YYNGEE. The CDR3 totals 15 residues. Unmatched junction bases numbered 3, after V lost 0 bases and J lost 4 bases. The CDR3 bases are TGTGCCAGCAGCGTAGGAGACAGGGGATACAATGAGCAGTTCTTC. It yields the protein CASSVGDRGYNEQFF.

The chain is built from TRBV25-1 and TRBJ1-3, with D uncertain. The CDR3 covers 14 residues. The germline gives CDR1 MGHDK, CDR2 SYGVNS. The ends were cut back, 1 base at V and 0 bases at J, with 4 bases in the middle. The CDR3 nucleotides are TGTGCCAGCAGTGAATTGGGCTCTGGAAACACCATATATTTT. Translating gives CASSELGSGNTIYF.

The rearrangement links TRBV5-1 to TRBJ1-2, with 8 bases identical to TRBD1. J was trimmed by 7 bases and V by 4 bases; bases with no gene match: 9. This CDR3 contains 14 residues. The germline V gene encodes CDR1 SGHRS and CDR2 YFSETQ. The CDR3 protein is CASSPDREGGGYTF. CDR3 sequence (DNA): TGCGCCAGCAGCCCGGACAGGGAAGGTGGTGGCTACACCTTC.

The V call is TRBV7-9, the J call TRBJ2-7; 9 nucleotides line up with TRBD1. The CDR3 sequence is 16 residues long. Germline V gives CDR1 SEHNR, CDR2 FQNEAQ (reference sequence). V gave up 5 bases and J gave up 6 bases; unmatched junction bases: 14. The DNA for the CDR3 is TGTGCCAGCAGCCGTGGACAGGGGTTCTACGGCGCCGAGCAGTACTTC. Residues: CASSRGQGFYGAEQYF.